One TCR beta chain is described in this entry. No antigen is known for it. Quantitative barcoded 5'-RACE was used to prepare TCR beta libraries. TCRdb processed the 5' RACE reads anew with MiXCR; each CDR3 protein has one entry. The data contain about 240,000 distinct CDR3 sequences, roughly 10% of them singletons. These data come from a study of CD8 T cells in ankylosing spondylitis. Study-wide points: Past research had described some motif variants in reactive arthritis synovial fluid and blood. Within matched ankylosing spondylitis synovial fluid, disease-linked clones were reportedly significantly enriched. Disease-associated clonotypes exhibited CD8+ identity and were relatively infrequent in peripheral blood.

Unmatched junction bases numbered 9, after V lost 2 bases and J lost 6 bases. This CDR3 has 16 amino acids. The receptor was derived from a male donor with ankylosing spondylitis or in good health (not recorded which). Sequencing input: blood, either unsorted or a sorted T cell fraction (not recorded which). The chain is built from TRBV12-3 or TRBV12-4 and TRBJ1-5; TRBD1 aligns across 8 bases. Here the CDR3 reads CASSLSWQGAFQPQHF. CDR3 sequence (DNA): TGTGCCAGCAGTTTATCGTGGCAGGGGGCATTTCAGCCCCAGCATTTT.